The 25 T cell receptor beta chains below were found in one sample sequenced in a study of naive and memory T cell subsets. General study findings and limits: A few larger clonotypes appeared in naive repertoires, especially CD8, possibly memory cells re-expressing CD45RA.

These receptors lack a known antigen. Two oligonucleotides, mixed equimolar, formed the beta constant-region primer covering TRBC1 and TRBC2. Four rounds of PCR amplified the ligated cDNA using nested alpha and beta constant-region primers plus SP2. TCRdb analysed the UMI-ligation and nested PCR reads with MiXCR anew, one entry per CDR3 protein. The table includes about 150,000 distinct CDR3 sequences, roughly 23% detected once. Sequencing was performed on naive CD4+ T cells from blood. The source of these receptors is a human donor in good health.

This clonotype was found a few times. The J gene is TRBJ1-1, the V gene TRBV7-9; D not resolved. CDR1 SEHNR and CDR2 FQNEAQ come from the germline V gene (reference sequence). V was pared by 6 bases and J by 1 base, with 9 bases between. This CDR3 is 13 amino acids long. The CDR3 reads CASRNMGNTEAFF. DNA for the CDR3: TGTGCCAGCAGGAATATGGGGAACACTGAAGCTTTCTTT.

This clonotype was counted a few times. J is TRBJ2-1 and V is TRBV6-1; the D is unclear. There are 17 residues in the CDR3. V was clipped by 8 bases and J by 7 bases, with 27 bases between them. Germline V gene sequence: CDR1 MNHNS, CDR2 SASEGT. DNA of the CDR3: TGTGCCAGCGCCTTGACGCCCTCCCCCCTAATCAGTAATGAGCAGTTCTTC. Protein: CASALTPSPLISNEQFF.

This clonotype was counted ten times or more. The chain recombines TRBV6-5 with TRBJ2-1; unclear D gene. This CDR3 has 14 amino acids. The V end lost 5 bases, the J end lost 4 bases, and 12 bases lay between the germline ends. Germline CDR1 reads MNHEY; CDR2 reads SVGAGI. DNA of the CDR3: TGTGCCAGCAGTAAGGCGTCCGTATACAATGAGCAGTTCTTC. Amino acids: CASSKASVYNEQFF.

The V call is TRBV20-1, the J call TRBJ2-1, with D possibly TRBD1 on 5 matching bases. This CDR3 contains 16 residues. CDR1 is DFQATT, CDR2 SNEGSKA, per germline (reference sequence). The V end was cut by 1 base, the J end by 4 bases, with 17 bases between. CDR3 DNA sequence: TGCAGTGCTAGAGGAAGGGGCTCGTCGGGTTACAATGAGCAGTTCTTC. Protein product: CSARGRGSSGYNEQFF.

The chain has TRBV15 and TRBJ2-5; 10 positions agree with TRBD2. This CDR3 contains 18 residues. Germline V gene data show CDR1 as LNHNV and CDR2 as YYDKDF (reference sequence). With 0 bases clipped from V and 6 bases from J, the junction kept 13 bases outside the gene matches. CDR3 amino acids: CATSRDGGAQREGQTQYF. The CDR3 DNA reads TGTGCCACCAGCAGAGATGGAGGGGCTCAGCGGGAGGGACAGACCCAGTACTTC.

Only a few counts were recorded for this clonotype. Here the CDR3 DNA reads TGTGCCAGCAGTCAGTCGGGAGGGCGGCGGGGGAATGAGCAGTTCTTC. Translation gives CASSQSGGRRGNEQFF. The chain couples TRBV25-1 to TRBJ2-1, with 8 nucleotides matching TRBD2. The CDR3 has 16 residues. V was clipped by 5 bases and J by 7 bases; unmatched bases: 13. The germline CDR1 and CDR2 sequences are MGHDK and SYGVNS.

This clonotype has only a few counts. This chain joins TRBV30 and TRBJ2-3; D unresolved. The CDR3 is made up of 15 amino acids. The germline CDR1 and CDR2 sequences are GTSNPN and SVGIG (reference sequence). V gave up 0 bases and J gave up 4 bases, with 14 bases separating them. In DNA form, the CDR3 reads TGTGCCTGGAGTGTTGTGTTTGGAGTTTCAGATACGCAGTATTTT. It encodes CAWSVVFGVSDTQYF.

V usage is TRBV19 and J usage is TRBJ1-4; D is ambiguous. The CDR3 extends over 14 amino acids. In germline, CDR1 is LNHDA, CDR2 SQIVND (reference sequence). V lost 5 bases, J lost 0 bases, and 7 bases lay in between. CDR3 nucleotide sequence: TGTGCCAGTAGTGAGAGTGCAACTAATGAAAAACTGTTTTTT. Translating gives CASSESATNEKLFF.

For the CDR3, the DNA is TGCGCCAGCAGCCAAAAGGGACTAACGACAGATACGCAGTATTTT. It specifies CASSQKGLTTDTQYF. The chain employs TRBV4-3 and TRBJ2-3, with TRBD2 identical over 7 bases. This CDR3 contains 15 residues. The V segment lost 2 bases and the J segment 3 bases; nucleotides outside the gene matches: 5. Per germline, CDR1 LGHNA and CDR2 YSLEER.

This clonotype was seen more than once but under ten times. This rearrangement joins TRBV5-1 to TRBJ2-1, with TRBD2 identical over 8 bases. CDR3 size: 15 residues. V gave up 0 bases and J gave up 4 bases; unmatched junction bases: 3. Germline lookup yields CDR1 SGHRS and CDR2 YFSETQ. The CDR3 protein is CASSLGTSGYNEQFF. The CDR3, as DNA: TGCGCCAGCAGCTTGGGAACTAGCGGATACAATGAGCAGTTCTTC.

This clonotype has only a few counts. This rearrangement joins TRBV20-1 to TRBJ1-3; 7 bases are a match to TRBD1. J lost 2 bases, V lost 0 bases, and 1 base had no gene match. This CDR3 contains 14 residues. CDR1 is DFQATT and CDR2 is SNEGSKA in the germline V gene (reference sequence). The CDR3 here is CSARDRGAGNTIYF. The CDR3 nucleotides read TGCAGTGCTAGAGACAGGGGGGCTGGAAACACCATATATTTT.

Only a few counts were recorded for this clonotype. The V call is TRBV6-5, the J call TRBJ2-7, with TRBD1 matching over 9 bases. This CDR3 contains 14 residues. Germline loops: CDR1 MNHEY, CDR2 SVGAGI. V was clipped by 6 bases and J by 6 bases; unmatched bases: 9. The CDR3 sequence: CASRSLTGGSEQYF. As DNA, the CDR3 is TGTGCCAGCAGAAGTCTGACAGGGGGATCCGAGCAGTACTTC.

This clonotype appeared once. The V and J genes are TRBV19 and TRBJ2-3; 9 bases are a match to TRBD2. Germline V CDR1 and CDR2: LNHDA, SQIVND (reference sequence). The ends lost 9 bases at V and 4 bases at J; junction bases unmatched: 14. The CDR3 has 16 amino acids. The CDR3 coding sequence is TGTGCCAGCGCGCTACCTCACAGCGGGAGGCCAGATACGCAGTATTTT. It codes for CASALPHSGRPDTQYF.

This rearrangement joins TRBV7-9 to TRBJ1-5; 7 bases are shared with TRBD1. CDR1 and CDR2 (germline): SEHNR, FQNEAQ (reference sequence). After removal of 11 bases from V and 2 bases from J, the junction contained 9 bases not matched to a gene. This CDR3 is built from 14 residues. The CDR3 here is CAVRQGGGNQPQHF. The CDR3 nucleotides read TGTGCCGTCCGACAGGGTGGGGGCAATCAGCCCCAGCATTTT.

This clonotype was counted a few times. The chain is built from TRBV6-5 and TRBJ2-7; 7 bases agree with TRBD1. The CDR3 length is 15 residues. V was pared by 4 bases and J by 4 bases, with 10 bases of the junction left unmatched. In germline, CDR1 is MNHEY, CDR2 SVGAGI. The CDR3 sequence: CASSLSPGQRYEQYF. For the CDR3, the DNA is TGTGCCAGCAGTTTATCTCCGGGACAGCGATACGAGCAGTACTTC.

This clonotype was detected ten times or more. This rearrangement joins TRBV6-5 to TRBJ2-4; possibly TRBD1 for D (6 bases). The CDR3 is 11 amino acids. V dropped 6 bases and J dropped 9 bases, with 9 bases sitting between them. The germline gives CDR1 MNHEY, CDR2 SVGAGI. CDR3 sequence (DNA): TGTGCCAGCAGCCGAGGGGGCATTCAGTACTTC. Encoded protein: CASSRGGIQYF.

This clonotype was counted a few times. The genes are TRBV28 and TRBJ2-7; possibly TRBD1 for D (6 bases). Germline V gene data show CDR1 as MDHEN and CDR2 as SYDVKM. The V gene lost 8 bases and the J gene lost 0 bases, with 14 bases spanning the gap. This CDR3 contains 14 residues. CDR3 nucleotide sequence: TGTGCCAGCCGACGGCAGGGGAGCTCCTACGAGCAGTACTTC. Translating it yields CASRRQGSSYEQYF.

This clonotype has a count of ten or more. This chain joins TRBV20-1 and TRBJ2-5; D remains unclear. CDR3 size: 14 residues. The germline V and J ends were trimmed by 0 bases and 2 bases, with 10 bases remaining between them. Germline CDR1 DFQATT, CDR2 SNEGSKA (reference sequence). The CDR3 DNA reads as TGCAGTGCTAGAGAAAACTCCCTGCAAGAGACCCAGTACTTC. It codes for CSARENSLQETQYF.

There are a few counts of this clonotype. The chain carries TRBV4-1 and TRBJ2-7; 7 bases line up with TRBD2. Germline V gene data show CDR1 as MGHRA and CDR2 as YSYEKL. Unmatched junction bases numbered 10, after V lost 0 bases and J lost 2 bases. There are 17 residues in the CDR3. CDR3 residues: CASSQDNLLAVPYEQYF. The CDR3 nucleotides are TGCGCCAGCAGCCAAGATAATCTGCTAGCGGTACCCTACGAGCAGTACTTC.

This chain joins TRBV11-2 and TRBJ2-2, with D possibly matching TRBD2 (5 bases). Germline V CDR1 and CDR2: SGHAT, FQNNGV. The CDR3 consists of 16 residues. Trimming removed 5 bases from V and 7 bases from J, with 20 bases in between. The CDR3, as DNA: TGTGCCAGCAGCCCGGCACGGACTCCCCCGCTCGGGGAGCTGTTTTTT. Residues: CASSPARTPPLGELFF.

In the case of this clonotype: This may come from a read error, since a much larger clone is one base off. The J gene is TRBJ2-1, the V gene TRBV11-2; a weak D match, TRBD2 (6 bases). From germline, CDR1 is SGHAT and CDR2 FQNNGV. The CDR3 is 15 amino acids. CDR3 amino acids: CARSLRETAYNEQFF. The CDR3, as DNA: TGTGCCAGAAGCTTACGGGAGACCGCGTACAATGAGCAGTTCTTC.

The V and J genes are TRBV29-1 and TRBJ2-5; 7 bases fit TRBD2. Germline V gives CDR1 SQVTM, CDR2 ANQGSEA. V was pared by 4 bases and J by 2 bases, with 10 bases of the junction left unmatched. This CDR3 has 15 amino acids. This chain's CDR3 is CSVVGPSGNQETQYF. The CDR3 nucleotides read TGCAGCGTTGTTGGGCCTAGCGGAAATCAAGAGACCCAGTACTTC. The full variable domain, with the rest looked up from reference TRBV29-1 and TRBJ2-5, is SAVISQKPSRDICQRGTSLTIQCQVDSQVTMMFWYRQQPGQSLTLIATANQGSEATYESGFVIDKFPISRPNLTFSTLTVSNMSPEDSSIYLCSVVGPSGNQETQYFGPGTRLLVL.

The rearrangement links TRBV7-9 to TRBJ2-1; no definite D call. This CDR3 spans 13 amino acids. The V end lost 5 bases, the J end lost 6 bases, and 11 bases lay between the germline ends. In germline, CDR1 is SEHNR, CDR2 FQNEAQ (reference sequence). The CDR3 is CASSQSNLNEQFF. The CDR3 region has the DNA TGTGCCAGCAGCCAATCGAACCTCAATGAGCAGTTCTTC.

The chain links TRBV11-2 to TRBJ2-1; 7 bases align to TRBD2. The CDR3 is 16 amino acids. Losses at the gene ends were 2 bases for V and 9 bases for J; bases not matched to a gene: 13. CDR1 and CDR2 (germline): SGHAT, FQNNGV. The DNA of the CDR3 is TGTGCCAGCAGCTTACTTCCCGGACTAGACGGGATTGAGCAGTTCTTC. Translating it yields CASSLLPGLDGIEQFF.

This clonotype occurred a few times. The rearrangement uses TRBV7-2 and TRBJ2-7, with 7 nucleotides matching TRBD2. The CDR3 is 13 residues long. Trimming removed 0 bases from V and 6 bases from J; junction bases left unmatched: 2. Germline CDR1 SGHTA, CDR2 FQGNSA. The CDR3 spells CASSLARGGEQYF. The CDR3 DNA is TGTGCCAGCAGCTTAGCACGCGGGGGCGAGCAGTACTTC.